This T cell receptor (beta chain) came from a study of blood T cells in healthy people across ages. In its sample, this clonotype was seen a few times. Sample-barcoded 5' priming and a J-beta primer mix drove a second PCR of about 6 to 12 cycles. From the 5' RACE reads, TCRdb called clonotypes with MiXCR, one entry per CDR3 protein. The table lists more than 500,000 distinct CDR3 sequences, 27% of them singletons. V lost 1 base and J lost 8, with 21 bases in between. CDR1 KGHSH and CDR2 LQKENI come from the germline V gene. The CDR3 runs to 17 residues. The source is a woman between 65 and 79 years old in good health. Sequenced sample: blood. The chain couples TRBV18 to TRBJ2-1, with D perhaps matching TRBD2 (6 bases). CDR3 nucleotide sequence: TGTGCCAGCTCACCACTCAGGAGCCTAACGGGGGTCGATGAGCAGTTCTTC. Protein: CASSPLRSLTGVDEQFF. Using reference TRBV18 and TRBJ2-1 for the parts outside the CDR3, the full variable domain is NAGVMQNPRHLVRRRGQEARLRCSPMKGHSHVYWYRQLPEEGLKFMVYLQKENIIDESGMPKERFSAEFPKEGPSILRIQQVVRGDSAAYFCASSPLRSLTGVDEQFFGPGTRLTVL.